A selection of T cell receptor beta chains follows, all from one sample in a study of beta chain features in type 1 diabetes. Produced via immunoSEQ multiplex PCR; TCRdb's table is partial and in-frame only. The table shows about 290,000 clones, with 7% to 9% occurring only once. What was sequenced was central memory CD4+ T cells from blood. The receptors were sampled from a woman aged 18-29 years in good health. Both conserved end residues are part of each CDR3. The order of the fields is J gene, V gene, D gene, clone size, CDR3 DNA, CDR3 protein. D genes are given only for firm matches. Clone size, where shown, is once, few, many, or a class for clones that have expanded.

>TRBJ2-5|TRBV7-9|TRBD1|many
TGTGCCAGCAGCTTTTCCCGACAGGGGAAAGAGACCCAGTACTTC
CASSFSRQGKETQYF
>TRBJ1-5|TRBV18|TRBD1|many
TGTGCCAGCTCACCCGGGACAGGGGGCCCCAATCAGCCCCAGCATTTT
CASSPGTGGPNQPQHF
>TRBJ2-7|TRBV5-6|TRBD1|NA
TGTGCCAGCAGCCCGGACAGGGGACGATGGGACGAGCAGTACTTC
CASSPDRGRWDEQYF
>TRBJ1-5|TRBV28|NA|many
TGTGCCAGCAGTTTAACCCATCAGCCCCAGCATTTT
CASSLTHQPQHF
>TRBJ2-7|TRBV7-9|TRBD2|few
TGTGCCAGCAGCTTAGCGCGAGCGGGAGCTGTCGAGCAGTACTTC
CASSLARAGAVEQYF
>TRBJ2-1|TRBV4-3|NA|few
TGCGCCAGCAGCCAAGTTAGGGGCCGGACTGAGCAGTTCTTC
CASSQVRGRTEQFF
>TRBJ1-5|TRBV7-2|TRBD1|NA
TGTGCCAGCAGCCCAAGCAGGGGGCCAAATCAGCCCCAGCATTTT
CASSPSRGPNQPQHF
>TRBJ1-2|TRBV30|NA|few
TGTGCCTGGAGTGTAGGCGGGTCCTATGGCTACACCTTC
CAWSVGGSYGYTF
>TRBJ1-1|TRBV27|NA|NA
TGTGCCAGCGTGAGGAGGGCGCGGAACACTGAAGCTTTCTTT
CASVRRARNTEAFF
>TRBJ1-1|TRBV28|NA|few
TGTGCCAGCAGTTTAGTCTCGAGGGGCAAACTAAACACTGAAGCTTTCTTT
CASSLVSRGKLNTEAFF
>TRBJ1-6|TRBV30|TRBD1|NA
TGTGCCTGGAGCAGGGCGGGACAGTATAATTCACCCCTCCACTTT
CAWSRAGQYNSPLHF
>TRBJ2-7|TRBV6-5|NA|NA
TGTGCCAGCTCTAAATCCGGGACCCGGGGGGAGCAGTACTTC
CASSKSGTRGEQYF
>TRBJ1-6|TRBV2|TRBD1|few
TGTGCCAGCAGGGGACAGTTTCCTTCACCCCTCCACTTT
CASRGQFPSPLHF
>TRBJ2-7|TRBV9|NA|NA
TGTGCCAGCAGCGTAGGGCCCGGAGGGAGCTCCTACGAGCAGTACTTC
CASSVGPGGSSYEQYF
>TRBJ1-1|TRBV10-3|NA|NA
TGTGCCATCAGTGAGTCAACGGGAATAAACACTGAAGCTTTCTTT
CAISESTGINTEAFF
>TRBJ2-3|TRBV4-1|NA|few
TGCGCCAGCAGCCAAGGTGACAGGTACACAGATACGCAGTATTTT
CASSQGDRYTDTQYF
>TRBJ2-1|TRBV14|TRBD1|NA
TGTGCCAGCAGCCGGACAGGGGCTAAATACAATGAGCAGTTCTTC
CASSRTGAKYNEQFF
>TRBJ2-3|TRBV5-5|NA|NA
TGTGCCAGCGGACGGCTAGCCACAGATACGCAGTATTTT
CASGRLATDTQYF
>TRBJ2-6|TRBV7-2|NA|few
TGTGCCAGCAGCCTAGGGACGGGTTCTGGGGCCAACGTCCTGACTTTC
CASSLGTGSGANVLTF
>TRBJ2-3|TRBV5-4|NA|few
TGTGCCAGCAGCGCGGACAGTGGGACGCAGTATTTT
CASSADSGTQYF
>TRBJ1-5|TRBV7-2|NA|many
TGTGCCAGCAGCTTAGGAGGGGCTTCCCATCAGCCCCAGCATTTT
CASSLGGASHQPQHF
>TRBJ2-7|TRBV29-1|NA|few
TGCAGCGTTGCTCGGCTGGGGAATAGCGCGGATGAGCAGTACTTC
CSVARLGNSADEQYF
>TRBJ2-5|TRBV12-5|NA|NA
TGTGCTAGTGGGTCGGACAGCCAAGAGACCCAGTACTTC
CASGSDSQETQYF
>TRBJ1-1|TRBV18|TRBD1|NA
TGTGCCAGCTCACCGGGCGGACAGGACACTGAAGCTTTCTTT
CASSPGGQDTEAFF
>TRBJ2-7|TRBV15|NA|NA
TGTGCCACCAGCAGAGATCTGCCCACCTACGAGCAGTACTTC
CATSRDLPTYEQYF
>TRBJ1-5|TRBV7-2|NA|few
TGTGCCAGCAGCCCCTCATTCGCAGGAAATCAGCCCCAGCATTTT
CASSPSFAGNQPQHF
>TRBJ2-6|TRBV6-6|NA|few
TGTGCCAGCAGGAACACCCTCTCTGGGGCCAACGTCCTGACTTTC
CASRNTLSGANVLTF
>TRBJ1-2|TRBV2|NA|NA
TGTGCCAGCAGTGTCGCGGCGGCCGACTACACCTTC
CASSVAAADYTF
>TRBJ2-5|TRBV2|NA|few
TGTGCCAGCGGTCAACAAGAGACCCAGTACTTC
CASGQQETQYF
>TRBJ2-5|TRBV7-7|TRBD1|NA
TGTGCTAGCAGCCTCAGGGGGCGTGAGACCCAGTACTTC
CASSLRGRETQYF
>TRBJ1-2|TRBV18|NA|NA
TGTGCCAGCTCACCGGGGACAATAGGTTCTCATGGCTACACCTTC
CASSPGTIGSHGYTF
>TRBJ2-5|TRBV5-1|NA|few
TGCGCCAGCAGCTTGGTCGCGCGGAGGGAAGAGACCCAGTACTTC
CASSLVARREETQYF
>TRBJ2-7|TRBV19|TRBD1|NA
TGTGCCAGTAGTGTCGGACAGGGGAACGAGCAGTACTTC
CASSVGQGNEQYF
>TRBJ2-5|TRBV5-4|TRBD1|NA
TGTGCCAGCAGCCCGACAGGGGGCGTTCGTGGAGAGACCCAGTACTTC
CASSPTGGVRGETQYF
>TRBJ2-5|TRBV5-4|TRBD2|few
TGTGCCAGCAGCTTGGGCGGGACTAGCGGGTTCGACCAAGAGACCCAGTACTTC
CASSLGGTSGFDQETQYF
>TRBJ2-4|TRBV20-1|NA|NA
TGCAGTGCTAGTAATTTTAATGTGTACTTC
CSASNFNVYF
>TRBJ2-5|TRBV7-2|NA|NA
TGTGCCAGCAGCTTAGTAAGAGAGACCCAGTACTTC
CASSLVRETQYF
>TRBJ2-5|TRBV6-6|TRBD2|once
TGTGCCAGCATCCTGGGACTAGCGGAAGAGACCCAGTACTTC
CASILGLAEETQYF
>TRBJ2-1|TRBV7-2|NA|NA
TGTGCCAGCCGCGCACCCAGAAGCTCCTACAATGAGCAGTTCTTC
CASRAPRSSYNEQFF
>TRBJ2-1|TRBV14|NA|many
TGTGCCAGCAGCCGCTGGGGGAACCAGGGGCAGTTCTTC
CASSRWGNQGQFF
>TRBJ2-7|TRBV6-1|TRBD2|few
TGTGCCAGCAAAACTAGCGGAAGCTCCTACGAGCAGTACTTC
CASKTSGSSYEQYF
>TRBJ1-4|TRBV2|NA|few
TGTGCCAGCAGTAGACAGAGTAATGAAAAACTGTTTTTT
CASSRQSNEKLFF
>TRBJ2-1|TRBV6-6|TRBD2|few
TGTGCCAGCAGTACTCTAGCGGGCTTCTACAATGAGCAGTTCTTC
CASSTLAGFYNEQFF
>TRBJ1-1|TRBV7-2|NA|many
TGTGCCAGCAGCTTAGGTCTCACAGAAGCTTTCTTT
CASSLGLTEAFF
>TRBJ1-1|TRBV9|NA|many
TGTGCCAGCAGCGTAGTGGGTGGCCGAACTGAAGCTTTCTTT
CASSVVGGRTEAFF
>TRBJ2-7|TRBV19|TRBD1|NA
TGTGCCAGTAGTAACCCGACAGGGGCCCCCTACGAGCAGTACTTC
CASSNPTGAPYEQYF
>TRBJ2-5|TRBV15|NA|NA
TGTGCCACCAGCAGGGGTGGGGGGCTCCAAAAAGAGACCCAGTACTTC
CATSRGGGLQKETQYF
>TRBJ1-6|TRBV4-2|NA|once
TGTGCCAGCAGCCTACAACAGGGATACGGGAATAATTCACCCCTCCACTTT
CASSLQQGYGNNSPLHF